The clone carrying this T cell receptor beta chain was seen a single time. These data belong to a study of blood T cell repertoires in COVID-19. Trimming pared 5 bases from V and 2 bases from J, leaving 16 bases between. There are 15 residues in the CDR3. From germline, CDR1 is SQVTM and CDR2 ANQGSEA. Two negative PCRs, clearance, or symptom resolution were required of recovered Cohort 3 donors. The assay was immunoSEQ multiplex PCR, and TCRdb's table has in-frame clones only and misses some. The table records some 370,000 clones, roughly four fifths of them present only once. The genes are TRBV29-1 and TRBJ1-5, with D hard to call. The sequencing input was PBMCs or T cells enriched from blood (not recorded which). This TCR was recovered from a woman aged 45 to 65 who had recovered from COVID-19. CDR3 protein: CSVSSGPSGNQPQHF. The CDR3 nucleotides read TGCAGCGTTTCCAGCGGCCCATCCGGCAATCAGCCCCAGCATTTT.